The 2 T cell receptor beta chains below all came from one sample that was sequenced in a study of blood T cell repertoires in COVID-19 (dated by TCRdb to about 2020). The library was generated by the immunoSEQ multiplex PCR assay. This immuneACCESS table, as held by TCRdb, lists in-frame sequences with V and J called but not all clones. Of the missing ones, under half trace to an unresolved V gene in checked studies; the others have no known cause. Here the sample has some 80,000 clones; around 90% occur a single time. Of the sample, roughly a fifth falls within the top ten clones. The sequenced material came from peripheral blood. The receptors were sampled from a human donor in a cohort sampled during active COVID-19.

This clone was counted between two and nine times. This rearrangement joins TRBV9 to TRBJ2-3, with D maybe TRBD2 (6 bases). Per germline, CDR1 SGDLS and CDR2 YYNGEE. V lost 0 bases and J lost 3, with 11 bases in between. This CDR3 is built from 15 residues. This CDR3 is CASSVAGGATDTQYF. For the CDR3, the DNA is TGTGCCAGCAGCGTAGCAGGCGGGGCGACAGATACGCAGTATTTT.

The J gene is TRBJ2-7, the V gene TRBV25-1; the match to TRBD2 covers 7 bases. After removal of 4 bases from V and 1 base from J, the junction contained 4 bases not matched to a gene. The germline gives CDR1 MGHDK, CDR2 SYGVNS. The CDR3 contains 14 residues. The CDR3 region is CASSGGRTSYEQYF. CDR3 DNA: TGTGCCAGCAGTGGCGGGAGAACGTCCTACGAGCAGTACTTC.